One and the same sample provided the 32 T cell receptor beta chains below, sequenced in a study of control samples from healthy donors and cancer patients. Method: immunoSEQ multiplex PCR; TCRdb's copy keeps in-frame clones and lacks some. The sample carries 150,000 to 200,000 clones, 90% recorded once. Specimen: blood. The source is a woman aged 45-65 years in good health.

The V gene is TRBV7-9, the J gene TRBJ2-2; 9 nucleotides agree with TRBD1. Per the germline V gene, CDR1 is SEHNR and CDR2 is FQNEAQ (reference sequence). This CDR3 is built from 17 residues. V was clipped by 6 bases and J by 4 bases; unmatched bases: 12. The DNA for the CDR3 is TGTGCCAGCAGTTATCGTCCGGGACAGGGTTCCACCGGGGAGCTGTTTTTT. It codes for CASSYRPGQGSTGELFF.

This chain connects TRBV6-5 to TRBJ2-5; D perhaps matches TRBD1 (6 bases). Trimming stripped 7 bases from V and 1 base from J, with 10 bases between. The CDR3 length is 13 residues. Germline loops: CDR1 MNHEY, CDR2 SVGAGI. CDR3 nucleotide sequence: TGTGCCAGCAAAAAACAGGGCCAAGAGACCCAGTACTTC. It encodes CASKKQGQETQYF.

This clone has only one observation. Compared with germline, one end of the junction differs, possibly owing to a read error. The chain carries TRBV7-8 and TRBJ1-2; D unclear. Germline V CDR1 and CDR2: SGHVS, FQNEAQ. The CDR3 contains 13 residues. The CDR3 DNA sequence: TGTGCCAGCAGCCTAGCGGGAGATTATGGCTACACCTTC. Translating gives CASSLAGDYGYTF.

The chain couples TRBV20-1 to TRBJ2-1; 13 nucleotides align to TRBD2. Trimming at V came to 4 bases and at J to 7 bases, leaving 13 bases not matched to a gene. The germline CDR1 and CDR2 sequences are DFQATT and SNEGSKA (reference sequence). The CDR3 length is 17 residues. CDR3 loop: CSANELAGGPRWNEQFF. The CDR3 DNA sequence: TGCAGTGCTAATGAACTAGCGGGAGGGCCCAGGTGGAATGAGCAGTTCTTC.

The gene calls are TRBV7-2 and TRBJ2-5; tentative D call: TRBD1 (5 bases). Germline CDR1 reads SGHTA; CDR2 reads FQGNSA. Trimming took 5 bases from V and 1 from J, leaving 17 bases between them. The CDR3 loop spans 16 amino acids. CDR3 nucleotide sequence: TGTGCCAGCAGCCACCTAGGTCGGACATCCCAAGAGACCCAGTACTTC. Translated: CASSHLGRTSQETQYF.

The V and J genes are TRBV10-3 and TRBJ1-1; TRBD1 matches 8 bases. Germline CDR1 is ENHRY and CDR2 is SYGVKD. V gave up 6 bases and J gave up 6 bases; unmatched junction bases: 12. This CDR3 comprises 15 residues. The CDR3 coding sequence is TGTGCCATCAGACAGGGGGATGTTGGGGCCTCTGAAGCTTTCTTT. Translation gives CAIRQGDVGASEAFF.

The genes are TRBV4-2 and TRBJ1-4; tentatively, D is TRBD1 (6 bases). CDR1 is LGHNA and CDR2 is YNFKEQ in the germline V gene. This CDR3 is 14 amino acids long. V lost 4 bases, J lost 7 bases, and 13 bases lay in between. CDR3 loop: CASSPTGLREKLFF. DNA for the CDR3: TGTGCCAGCAGCCCCACAGGGTTACGTGAAAAACTGTTTTTT.

The rearrangement links TRBV14 to TRBJ1-3; no clear D. CDR3 length: 16 residues. V dropped 3 bases and J dropped 0 bases, with 12 bases sitting between them. CDR1 is SGHDN, CDR2 FVKESK, per germline. CDR3 amino acids: CASSHPSPSSGNTIYF. CDR3 nucleotide sequence: TGTGCCAGCAGCCACCCCAGTCCAAGCTCTGGAAACACCATATATTTT.

This clone was detected a few times. The CDR3 loop is CATSGGREGQPQHF. CDR3 bases: TGTGCCACTTCCGGGGGTAGGGAGGGTCAGCCCCAGCATTTT. The chain links TRBV10-3 to TRBJ1-5; TRBD1 is a possible D gene (5 bases). The germline V and J ends were trimmed by 10 bases and 6 bases, with 19 bases remaining between them. CDR1 and CDR2 from the germline V gene are ENHRY and SYGVKD. This CDR3 has 14 residues.

The DNA for the CDR3 is TGTGCCAGCAGCGTAGTTAGCGGGGCCCGAGGGGAGACCCAGTACTTC. Its translation is CASSVVSGARGETQYF. The chain employs TRBV9 and TRBJ2-5, with 8 bases identical to TRBD2. The CDR3 spans 16 residues. Germline lookup yields CDR1 SGDLS and CDR2 YYNGEE. V gave up 0 bases and J gave up 5 bases; unmatched junction bases: 9.

This rearrangement joins TRBV10-3 to TRBJ1-6, with unresolved D. V was clipped by 0 bases and J by 10 bases, with 7 bases between them. CDR1 is ENHRY, CDR2 SYGVKD, per germline. This CDR3 is built from 13 residues. CDR3 in amino acids: CAISESFESPLHF. CDR3 nucleotide sequence: TGTGCCATCAGTGAGTCTTTCGAATCACCCCTCCACTTT.

The rearrangement uses TRBV5-4 and TRBJ2-6; 10 positions match TRBD2. The CDR3 consists of 18 residues. V dropped 0 bases and J dropped 0; count of bases not matched to a gene: 3. CDR1 is SGHNT, CDR2 YYREEE, per germline (reference sequence). The CDR3 DNA is TGTGCCAGCAGCTTGGCACTAGCGGGGATCTCTGGGGCCAACGTCCTGACTTTC. It yields the protein CASSLALAGISGANVLTF.

This chain uses TRBV27 with TRBJ2-2; D unclear. V dropped 2 bases and J dropped 5 bases, with 15 bases sitting between them. The V gene's germline CDR1 is MNHEY and CDR2 SMNVEV (reference sequence). The CDR3 loop spans 16 amino acids. The CDR3 DNA sequence: TGTGCCAGCAGTTTAGAAGGGTGGGGTAATACCGGGGAGCTGTTTTTT. This encodes CASSLEGWGNTGELFF.

The rearrangement joins TRBV29-1 to TRBJ2-5; 9 nucleotides agree with TRBD2. The CDR3 length is 14 residues. Looked up from germline, CDR1 is SQVTM and CDR2 is ANQGSEA. V gave up 4 bases and J gave up 3 bases; unmatched junction bases: 6. CDR3 nucleotide sequence: TGCAGCGTTGTTGCGGGGGGGCGAAAAGAGACCCAGTACTTC. As protein: CSVVAGGRKETQYF.

The chain has TRBV5-1 and TRBJ1-6; D perhaps matches TRBD1 (6 bases). CDR3 length equals 14 residues. V was pared by 0 bases and J by 10 bases, with 11 bases between. In germline, CDR1 is SGHRS, CDR2 YFSETQ. The CDR3 DNA is TGCGCCAGCAGCTTGGCGGGGGCAGGCTCACCCCTCCACTTT. It encodes CASSLAGAGSPLHF.

The chain employs TRBV21-1 and TRBJ1-2; the table calls TRBD1, which could not be checked here. TRBV21-1 is designated a pseudogene. This CDR3 is 15 amino acids long. The CDR3 reads CASSSRDREKYGYTF. The CDR3, as DNA: TGTGCCAGCAGCAGCCGGGACAGGGAGAAATATGGCTACACCTTC.

The genes are TRBV5-4 and TRBJ2-3; no clear D gene. Germline V lookup: CDR1 SGHNT, CDR2 YYREEE (reference sequence). This CDR3 region has 13 residues. V was shortened by 4 bases and J by 8 bases, with 14 bases between the two germline ends. The DNA of the CDR3 is TGTGCCAGCAGCCCCGCCAGAATGGGTACGCAGTATTTT. Translated, it gives CASSPARMGTQYF. The full variable domain, its missing parts supplied by reference TRBV5-4 and TRBJ2-3, is ETGVTQSPTHLIKTRGQQVTLRCSSQSGHNTVSWYQQALGQGPQFIFQYYREEENGRGNFPPRFSGLQFPNYSSELNVNALELDDSALYLCASSPARMGTQYFGPGTRLTVL.

The J gene is TRBJ1-2, the V gene TRBV28; 11 positions agree with TRBD1. Trimming cost V 3 bases and J 6 bases; bases outside gene matches: 9. This CDR3 spans 16 amino acids. Germline lookup yields CDR1 MDHEN and CDR2 SYDVKM. The CDR3 loop is CASSLGGTGGFHGYTF. The CDR3 nucleotides read TGTGCCAGCAGTTTGGGGGGGACAGGGGGTTTCCATGGCTACACCTTC.

The chain recombines TRBV4-1 with TRBJ2-5; 8 bases are a match to TRBD2. The germline CDR1 and CDR2 sequences are MGHRA and YSYEKL. After removal of 8 bases from V and 1 base from J, the junction contained 6 bases not matched to a gene. The CDR3 covers 14 residues. The CDR3 DNA sequence: TGCGCCAGCTCCCCGGGAGGGTCCCAAGAGACCCAGTACTTC. It yields the protein CASSPGGSQETQYF.

V is TRBV6-2 or TRBV6-3 and J is TRBJ2-1; unclear D gene. V gave up 4 bases and J gave up 4 bases, with 17 bases separating them. The germline gives CDR1 MNHEY, CDR2 SVGEGT. This CDR3 spans 16 amino acids. CDR3 loop: CASSSGILQLYNEQFF. Here the CDR3 DNA reads TGTGCCAGCAGTTCGGGCATCCTACAGCTATACAATGAGCAGTTCTTC.

The rearrangement links TRBV27 to TRBJ2-7; TRBD1 might be the D (6 bases). This CDR3 is built from 13 residues. The germline V gene encodes CDR1 MNHEY and CDR2 SMNVEV (reference sequence). V lost 2 bases to trimming and J lost 4 bases, with 9 bases between them. DNA for the CDR3: TGTGCCAGCAGTTTACAGGGGCTATACGAGCAGTACTTC. This translates into CASSLQGLYEQYF.

This clone was seen more than once but under ten times. The chain joins TRBV6-1 to TRBJ1-2; D unresolved. Per the germline V gene, CDR1 is MNHNS and CDR2 is SASEGT. This CDR3 has 14 residues. The germline V and J ends were trimmed by 3 bases and 0 bases, with 8 bases remaining between them. The CDR3 DNA follows: TGTGCCAGCAGTGATTACCAAGCTAACTATGGCTACACCTTC. It yields the protein CASSDYQANYGYTF.

This clone has more than one count but fewer than ten. J is TRBJ1-3 and V is TRBV4-1; D is uncertain. The CDR3 sequence is 14 residues long. V was clipped by 4 bases and J by 5 bases, with 12 bases between them. Looked up from germline, CDR1 is MGHRA and CDR2 is YSYEKL. The CDR3 coding sequence is TGCGCCAGCAGCCTTCCCGGCCCCCGAAACACCATATATTTT. Translating it yields CASSLPGPRNTIYF.

This chain connects TRBV6-2 or TRBV6-3 to TRBJ1-1; TRBD1 might be the D (5 bases). CDR1 MNHEY and CDR2 SVGEGT come from the germline V gene. V lost 5 bases, J lost 5 bases, and 12 bases lay in between. The CDR3 runs to 13 residues. The DNA of the CDR3 is TGTGCCAGCAGTAGCCTGAGGGGAACTGAAGCTTTCTTT. Encoded protein: CASSSLRGTEAFF.

The chain carries TRBV23-1 and TRBJ1-1; 9 bases are shared with TRBD1. TRBV23-1 is an ORF for which the function is uncertain. V was pared by 9 bases and J by 6 bases, with 2 bases of the junction left unmatched. This CDR3 spans 11 amino acids. Here the CDR3 DNA reads TGCGCCAGACAGGGGGCGGCTGAAGCTTTCTTT. Its protein is CARQGAAEAFF.

This clone was counted once. V and J are TRBV12-3 or TRBV12-4 and TRBJ2-5; D unresolved. There are 13 residues in the CDR3. Trimming pared 3 bases from V and 3 bases from J, leaving 8 bases between. The CDR3 protein is CASSLMGKETQYF. The CDR3 DNA reads as TGTGCCAGCAGTTTGATGGGGAAAGAGACCCAGTACTTC.

The gene calls are TRBV4-1 and TRBJ2-3, with 13 bases fitting TRBD2. Germline CDR1 and CDR2: MGHRA and YSYEKL. CDR3 length: 16 amino acids. Trimming removed 4 bases from V and 11 bases from J; junction bases left unmatched: 12. CDR3 DNA: TGCGCCAGCAGCCCTTGGGGGACTAGCGGGACCGGGGGGCAGTATTTT. Translated: CASSPWGTSGTGGQYF.

CDR3 residues: CAKAPGSNTGELFF. The DNA of the CDR3 is TGTGCCAAAGCACCGGGCTCGAACACCGGGGAGCTGTTTTTT. V gene TRBV7-9 combines with J gene TRBJ2-2; D is undetermined. The CDR3 has 14 residues. V lost 10 bases and J lost 0, with 12 bases in between. Germline V lookup: CDR1 SEHNR, CDR2 FQNEAQ (reference sequence). The variable domain in full, completed from reference TRBV7-9 and TRBJ2-2, reads DTGVSQNPRHKITKRGQNVTFRCDPISEHNRLYWYRQTLGQGPEFLTYFQNEAQLEKSRLLSDRFSAERPKGSFSTLEIQRTEQGDSAMYLCAKAPGSNTGELFFGEGSRLTVL.

This rearrangement joins TRBV7-9 to TRBJ1-2; 11 nucleotides align to TRBD1. V lost 5 bases to trimming and J lost 1 base; unmatched junction nucleotides: 3. Germline lookup yields CDR1 SEHNR and CDR2 FQNEAQ (reference sequence). The CDR3 contains 15 residues. DNA for the CDR3: TGTGCCAGCAGCCTAGGGACAGGGGGTAACTATGGCTACACCTTC. This codes for CASSLGTGGNYGYTF.

With regard to this clone: The same CDR3 is also encoded by other DNA sequences in this sample. This chain connects TRBV19 to TRBJ2-1; 13 bases fit TRBD2. Germline lookup yields CDR1 LNHDA and CDR2 SQIVND (reference sequence). V lost 4 bases, J lost 3 bases, and 0 bases stayed unmatched. The CDR3 totals 15 residues. The CDR3 DNA reads TGTGCCAGTAGTAGGACTAGCGGGAGCTACAATGAGCAGTTCTTC. Its translation is CASSRTSGSYNEQFF.

The rearrangement joins TRBV3-1 (or the pseudogene TRBV3-2) to TRBJ2-5; no clear D gene. Deletions cut 5 bases from V and 1 base from J, with 11 bases between. Germline V CDR1 and CDR2: LGHDT, YNNKEL (reference sequence). The CDR3 has 14 amino acids. The DNA for the CDR3 is TGTGCCAGCAGCTATTCTGGCGGCCAAGAGACCCAGTACTTC. Its protein is CASSYSGGQETQYF.

This sequence joins TRBV5-1 and TRBJ2-5; D ambiguous. In germline, CDR1 is SGHRS, CDR2 YFSETQ. The CDR3 has 16 residues. Trimming left V 2 bases short and J 4 bases short, with 18 bases between. The DNA for the CDR3 is TGCGCCAGCAGCTTAGGAGTGGGTTCTGTAGGAGAGACCCAGTACTTC. Translating it yields CASSLGVGSVGETQYF.